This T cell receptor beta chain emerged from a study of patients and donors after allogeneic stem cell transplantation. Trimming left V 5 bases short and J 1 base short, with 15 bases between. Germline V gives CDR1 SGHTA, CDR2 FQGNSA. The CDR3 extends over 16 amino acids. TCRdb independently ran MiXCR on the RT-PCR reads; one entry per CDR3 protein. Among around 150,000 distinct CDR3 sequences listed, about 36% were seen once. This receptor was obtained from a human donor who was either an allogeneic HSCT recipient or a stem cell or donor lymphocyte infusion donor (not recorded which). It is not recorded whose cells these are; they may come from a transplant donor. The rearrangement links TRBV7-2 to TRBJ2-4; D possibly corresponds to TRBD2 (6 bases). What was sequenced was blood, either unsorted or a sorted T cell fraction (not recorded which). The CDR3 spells CASSLGGVLAKNIQYF. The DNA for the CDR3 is TGTGCCAGCAGCCTTGGAGGGGTACTGGCCAAAAACATTCAGTACTTC.